Each of the 18 T cell receptor beta chains below was sequenced from the same sample in a study of brain T cells in children with intractable seizures. Assay: immunoSEQ multiplex PCR; the TCRdb copy retains only in-frame clones and omits some. Seen here are 75,000 to 80,000 clones, more than 85% observed once, and the top ten hold around 1.6%. Sequencing used peripheral blood, obtained at surgery. The receptors derive from a boy younger than two with tuberous sclerosis and intractable seizures.

The V call is TRBV4-1, the J call TRBJ2-4; D gene ambiguous. V lost 1 base and J 9 bases, leaving 13 bases between the germline ends. Per the germline V gene, CDR1 is MGHRA and CDR2 is YSYEKL. CDR3 length: 14 residues. CDR3 bases: TGCGCCAGCAGCCAAGGGGCTGGAACGAGCATTCAGTACTTC. This gives the protein CASSQGAGTSIQYF.

The rearrangement joins TRBV14 to TRBJ2-7; D not resolved. Germline CDR1 and CDR2: SGHDN and FVKESK. The CDR3 has 15 residues. The V end was cut by 8 bases, the J end by 1 base, with 18 bases between. The CDR3 DNA is TGTGCCAGCCGACGAGCTGACGGACGTTCCTACGAGCAGTACTTC. It is translated as CASRRADGRSYEQYF.

This clone was detected once. The rearrangement uses TRBV27 and TRBJ2-1; TRBD2 aligns across 7 bases. Trimming took 5 bases from V and 0 from J; bases not matched to a gene: 4. The germline V gene encodes CDR1 MNHEY and CDR2 SMNVEV (reference sequence). The CDR3 loop spans 15 amino acids. CDR3 nucleotide sequence: TGTGCCAGCAGTACTAGCGCGAGCTCCTACAATGAGCAGTTCTTC. This codes for CASSTSASSYNEQFF.

The J gene is TRBJ2-5, the V gene TRBV21-1; the D call TRBD1 from the table was never checked on the DNA. TRBV21-1 is noted as a pseudogene. This CDR3 is built from 17 residues. The CDR3 nucleotides are TGTGCCAGCAGCCTGGGAACCCGGGACAGGGGGGGAGAGACCCAGTACTTC. It encodes CASSLGTRDRGGETQYF.

This sequence joins TRBV12-3 or TRBV12-4 and TRBJ2-1, with D hard to call. The CDR3 is 12 amino acids. Deletions cut 5 bases from V and 9 bases from J, with 11 bases between. CDR3 coding DNA: TGTGCCAGCAGTGTTGCAGTAGGTGAGCAGTTCTTC. Amino acid sequence: CASSVAVGEQFF.

The chain has TRBV30 and TRBJ2-1; no definite D call. Germline loops: CDR1 GTSNPN, CDR2 SVGIG (reference sequence). CDR3 length: 10 amino acids. The ends were cut back, 1 base at V and 5 bases at J, with 0 bases in the middle. The CDR3 region has the DNA TGTGCCTGGAGTGACAATGAGCAGTTCTTC. Its protein is CAWSDNEQFF.

This clone showed up just once. J is TRBJ2-3 and V is TRBV7-9; TRBD1 or TRBD2 may be the D gene (5 bases each). V was cut by 1 base and J by 2 bases, with 13 bases left in between. Germline CDR1 reads SEHNR; CDR2 reads FQNEAQ (reference sequence). The CDR3 totals 16 residues. Written as DNA, the CDR3 is TGTGCCAGCAGCTTAGTAGGGGCCGGGATCACAGATACGCAGTATTTT. It translates to CASSLVGAGITDTQYF.

The chain joins TRBV14 to TRBJ2-7; D call uncertain. CDR3 size: 12 residues. Trimming shortened V by 2 bases and J by 2 bases, and 4 bases separated the two germline ends. Germline assignment: CDR1 SGHDN and CDR2 FVKESK. The CDR3 nucleotides are TGTGCCAGCAGCCAATCCCCCTACGAGCAGTACTTC. It yields the protein CASSQSPYEQYF. The complete variable domain, with remaining parts taken from reference TRBV14 and TRBJ2-7, reads EAGVTQFPSHSVIEKGQTVTLRCDPISGHDNLYWYRRVMGKEIKFLLHFVKESKQDESGMPNNRFLAERTGGTYSTLKVQPAELEDSGVYFCASSQSPYEQYFGPGTRLTVT.

V and J are TRBV15 and TRBJ2-1, with 7 bases lining up with TRBD2. The CDR3 length is 13 residues. V lost 11 bases and J lost 3; bases outside the gene matches: 7. Germline V gene data show CDR1 as LNHNV and CDR2 as YYDKDF (reference sequence). The CDR3 spells CAAGRGVYNEQFF. The CDR3, as DNA: TGTGCCGCGGGTCGGGGGGTCTACAATGAGCAGTTCTTC.

The chain couples TRBV7-9 to TRBJ1-6, with 10 bases identical to TRBD1. The junction had 7 bases not matched to a gene; V was cut back by 4 bases and J by 10 bases. This CDR3 contains 15 residues. The V gene's germline CDR1 is SEHNR and CDR2 FQNEAQ (reference sequence). As DNA, the CDR3 is TGTGCCAGCAGCTCGGACAGGGGGGTTGGCTCACCCCTCCACTTT. The encoded protein is CASSSDRGVGSPLHF.

The chain links TRBV6-1 to TRBJ2-7; 7 bases line up with TRBD1. Germline V lookup: CDR1 MNHNS, CDR2 SASEGT. CDR3 size: 12 residues. V was clipped by 3 bases and J by 4 bases; unmatched bases: 0. The CDR3 reads CASSDRGYEQYF. The CDR3 nucleotides read TGTGCCAGCAGTGACAGGGGGTACGAGCAGTACTTC.

V gene TRBV29-1 combines with J gene TRBJ2-2; D is unclear. The ends were cut back, 6 bases at V and 6 bases at J, with 26 bases in the middle. The CDR3 consists of 17 residues. Germline lookup yields CDR1 SQVTM and CDR2 ANQGSEA. The CDR3 region has the DNA TGCAGCGTCTTGTCTCGGTTCACACGGGTTGGGCCCGGGGAGCTGTTTTTT. Translating it yields CSVLSRFTRVGPGELFF.

V usage is TRBV12-3 or TRBV12-4 and J usage is TRBJ1-2; tentatively, D is TRBD1 (6 bases). Trimming took off 3 bases at V and 3 bases at J, with 8 bases between the two ends. This CDR3 comprises 13 residues. Here the CDR3 reads CASSLGGHYGYTF. The CDR3 DNA is TGTGCCAGCAGTTTGGGGGGGCACTATGGCTACACCTTC.

The rearrangement links TRBV7-9 to TRBJ1-2; 8 positions agree with TRBD1. V gave up 4 bases and J gave up 1 base; unmatched junction bases: 8. The CDR3 length is 16 residues. The germline V gene has CDR1 SEHNR and CDR2 FQNEAQ (reference sequence). CDR3 sequence: CASSSSRTGINYGYTF. CDR3 bases: TGTGCCAGCAGCTCTAGTCGGACAGGGATTAACTATGGCTACACCTTC. The full variable domain, in which reference TRBV7-9 and TRBJ1-2 provide the parts outside the CDR3, is DTGVSQNPRHKITKRGQNVTFRCDPISEHNRLYWYRQTLGQGPEFLTYFQNEAQLEKSRLLSDRFSAERPKGSFSTLEIQRTEQGDSAMYLCASSSSRTGINYGYTFGSGTRLTVV.

This chain uses TRBV9 with TRBJ2-1; tentatively, D is TRBD1 (5 bases). Germline loops: CDR1 SGDLS, CDR2 YYNGEE. The CDR3 loop spans 16 amino acids. Between the trimmed V and J ends, which lost 4 bases and 7 bases, there was a span of 21 bases. The CDR3 sequence: CASSRPPGQGSNEQFF. The CDR3 DNA sequence: TGTGCCAGCAGCAGGCCCCCAGGGCAGGGCAGTAATGAGCAGTTCTTC.

In this sample, this clone turned up a few times. This chain joins TRBV4-2 and TRBJ1-5; 7 positions match TRBD1. CDR1 is LGHNA and CDR2 is YNFKEQ in the germline V gene. The CDR3 contains 16 residues. The V segment lost 0 bases and the J segment 2 bases; nucleotides outside the gene matches: 4. The CDR3 sequence: CASSQEGGRGNQPQHF. CDR3 bases: TGTGCCAGCAGCCAAGAAGGGGGCAGGGGCAATCAGCCCCAGCATTTT.

The chain employs TRBV28 and TRBJ2-1; 11 bases are shared with TRBD1. From germline, CDR1 is MDHEN and CDR2 SYDVKM. J was trimmed by 6 bases and V by 2 bases; bases with no gene match: 6. This CDR3 comprises 16 residues. The CDR3 sequence: CASSLRDRGSSNEQFF. The CDR3 DNA reads TGTGCCAGCAGTTTACGGGACAGGGGGTCTTCCAATGAGCAGTTCTTC.

CDR3 region: CSADASGRYRDTQYF. The CDR3, as DNA: TGCAGCGCCGATGCTAGCGGGAGGTATCGAGATACGCAGTATTTT. This rearrangement joins TRBV29-1 to TRBJ2-3; 11 bases line up with TRBD2. The CDR3 length is 15 residues. Germline V gene data show CDR1 as SQVTM and CDR2 as ANQGSEA. The junction had 11 bases not matched to a gene; V was cut back by 7 bases and J by 5 bases.